This T cell receptor (beta chain) was sequenced in a study of blood T cells in healthy people across ages (dated by TCRdb to the mid-2010s). Regarding the study in general: In model experiments, template switching captured roughly one uniquely barcoded TCR beta cDNA molecule for every two T cells. Using the same blood draw, the study looked at two additional independent replicas of 1 million unique cDNA reads for two donors, one aged 18 to 29 and the other aged 80 or older. To avoid experimental bias, donors of different ages were randomly spread across the sequencing lanes. To track age-related changes in TCR beta repertoire diversity, the study relied on deep sequencing normalized with unique cDNA molecular identifiers. The donors were split into four age groups: young (average 16 years), middle-aged (roughly 39), aged (62) and long-lived (about 74). Here is what the overall study found, with its caveats: Estimates of total diversity based on one million sequenced T cells were regarded as lower bounds and as underestimates. Because profiling used bulk unsorted PBMCs, naive and antigen-experienced compartments could not be compared conclusively. Observed TCR beta diversity correlated strongly with the percentage of naive T cells measured by flow cytometry. Observed TCR beta diversity per million T cells fell roughly linearly with age, and a significant reduction was already apparent by age around 44. The long-lived group showed more naive CD4+ T cells, fewer expanded clones and increased TCR diversity than the aged group, suggesting age selection. The CMV infection status of donors was not known, potentially confounding age-related changes in expanded clonotypes.

Systemically healthy Caucasian individuals from Russia, 39 in total and aged about 6 to 100 years, were included as donors. Each donor gave about 9.8 milliliters of peripheral blood, drawn into EDTA-treated Vacutainer tubes. Ficoll-Paque density-gradient centrifugation was used to isolate PBMCs, with at least 6 million per sample. Total RNA was extracted from PBMCs with Trizol reagent, with at least 5.5 micrograms obtained per sample. For every donor, flow cytometry on a PBMC aliquot measured the percentage of naive CD45RAhigh/CD27high T cells. Points on this clonotype: Which antigen it targets is not known. The record has no base qualities; no much larger clone is one base away.

Library generation was performed with 5' RACE. The sample was run on an Illumina HiSeq 2500. A second PCR of about 7 to 12 cycles was run with a J-beta primer mix and a sample-barcoded 5' primer. Each TCR beta cDNA molecule received a unique molecular identifier from a template-switch 5' adaptor carrying 12 random nucleotides. Each sample yielded at least 2.5 million CDR3-containing paired-end reads. All of the RNA was converted into first-strand cDNA using the Mint cDNA synthesis kit, with a TRBC-specific oligonucleotide serving as the primer. Following uracil-DNA glycosylase treatment, all cDNA underwent a first 18-cycle PCR with the universal primers M1SS and BC2_uni_R. From the authors' description of their analysis: For normalization, 1 million high-quality reads were randomly selected from each sample, with every read carrying a distinct molecular identifier. Instead of being binned into consensus sequences, reads that shared molecular identifiers were thrown out. MiTCR, with a Q25 quality threshold and the strictest error-elimination algorithm, was used for CDR3 identification, clonotype clustering and error correction. A nonparametric unseen species model with Euler transformation was used to estimate lower-bound total TCR beta diversity. The raw public reads went through TCRdb reprocessing: fastp at Q25, MiXCR clone calling, in-frame beta chains kept. Rows matching on CDR3 protein sequence are summarized as one entry with the most common DNA and genes. TCRdb assigned the V and J calls; the authors' analysis was not used. The sample table records about 1.4 million distinct CDR3 sequences; approximately 63% of these occur just once. The ten biggest clones cover about 6.3% of the sample.

The TCR originated in a man aged 18 to 30 in good health. The sample taken for sequencing was blood.

The CDR3 amino acid sequence is: CSARRLAGVLEQYF. The DNA reads TGCAGTGCTAGACGTCTAGCGGGTGTTTTAGAGCAGTACTTC. Recombination joined TRBV20-1 with TRBJ2-5, with TRBD2 matching 8 junction bases. From cysteine to phenylalanine, the CDR3 is 14 amino acids long. Only the CDR3 DNA stays, 42 bases, in frame from base 1. From V the trimming removes 2 bases and from J it removes 11 bases, while the gene matches leave 13 bases of the junction unaccounted for. CDR1 and CDR2, per the germline V gene (reference sequence), are DFQATT and SNEGSKA.